This TCR beta chain emerged from a study of T cells in Graves' hyperthyroidism and ophthalmopathy (dated by TCRdb to between 2017 and 2020). Context from the whole study: Peripheral blood samples were taken at the time of initial diagnosis, prior to any treatment. For training and testing, the roughly 97 patients in the discovery cohort were randomly divided in a 7:3 ratio. Thyroid tissue and blood T-cell repertoires from about six Graves' hyperthyroidism patients were also compared in the study. Prospective prediction of ophthalmopathy was tested in an independent validation cohort consisting of some 18 hyperthyroidism patients and around 16 patients who later progressed to ophthalmopathy. According to the paper, TCR Vbeta CDR3 sequencing was carried out on more than 120 peripheral blood samples, which came from 40 to 45 ophthalmopathy, roughly 75 hyperthyroidism and approximately 17 progressor patients. Following sampling, methimazole starting at 30 mg daily was given to hyperthyroidism patients, and high-dose intravenous methylprednisolone was given to ophthalmopathy patients. A discovery cohort of about 96 patients, approximately 45 with Graves' ophthalmopathy and about 58 with stable Graves' hyperthyroidism, was used to find distinguishing TCR V-J signatures.

Stable Graves' hyperthyroidism was defined as no progression to ophthalmopathy during 18 months of follow-up. Hyperthyroidism patients were aged 18 to 65 years and newly diagnosed, with disease duration of less than 2 months. Patients with uncontrolled infections, other autoimmune diseases, pregnancy or lactation were excluded. Diagnoses were based on clinical symptoms, serum thyroxine and TRAb, thyroid ultrasound and orbital computed tomography. Ficoll-Paque density gradient centrifugation was used to isolate PBMCs from about 9.4 ml of fresh peripheral blood. Trizol reagent was used to extract total RNA, and RNA quality was then checked on an Agilent 2100 Bioanalyzer. Overall study results and their limits: Most expanded thyroid clonotypes (frequency above 0.001) were also detected in blood, a finding suggesting that blood repertoires may reflect thyroid immune responses. In validation, the model predicted progression to ophthalmopathy a median of 6.5 months before onset, with roughly 71% sensitivity and roughly 77% specificity. No statistical method was used to set the sample size in advance, and investigators knew the group allocation. A 13 V-J signature model separated ophthalmopathy from stable hyperthyroidism, with about 90% sensitivity and around 84% specificity in cross-validation and 80%/75% in testing.

Amplification of TCR beta CDR3 regions was carried out from RNA transcripts. The first round of RT-PCR for the TCR CDR3 was performed with the HTBI primer set and the Qiagen OneStep RT-PCR kit. Libraries were constructed in a second round of multiplex PCR, after which size selection and purification were carried out. The libraries were sequenced on an Illumina HiSeq2000 using paired-end 100 bp reads. Per the source publication's procedure: SOAPnuke was used to process the raw data, with reads discarded if the reads contained adapters or uncalled bases, had a mean Phred below 15, or lacked an exact constant-primer or identifier match. COPE v1.2.5 was used to merge the high-quality paired reads, and each unique nucleotide sequence was defined as a clonotype. MiTCR v1.1 was used to align the clonotypes against IMGT TRBV, TRBD and TRBJ reference segments. The analysis was restricted to V-J combinations with a frequency above 0.0001, which together covered just over 99% of the repertoires. A TCS score was defined as the ratio between F50 (clonal expansion) and ExV (chaos), using BLOSUM62-based TCRdist between CDR3 peptides within each V-J. Welch's t-statistics and random forest reduced 450 to 600 V-J features to 13, which were used in a naive Bayes classifier (R e1071). The public reads were quality trimmed at Q25 with fastp and then assembled into clones with MiXCR by TCRdb, keeping productive beta chains. For every CDR3 protein sequence, its rows merge into one entry that carries the most common genes and DNA. TCRdb assigned the V and J calls; the authors' analysis was not used. Within this sample are 600,000 to 650,000 distinct CDR3 sequences, with under 20% of them counted one time only. The ten largest clones take up around 3.9% of the sample.

V loses 7 bases at its end and J loses 6 bases; junction bases beyond the gene matches: 10. The CDR3 sequence holds 14 residues, the cysteine and phenylalanine included. Only the CDR3 DNA stays, 42 bases, in frame from base 1. Reading the germline V gene (reference sequence) gives CDR1 LGHDT and CDR2 YNNKEL. This clonotype has a count of ten or more. This receptor's antigen is unknown. Qualities for individual bases were not recorded, and no much larger clone is one base off. The TCR comes from a woman aged 25 to 39 with Graves' hyperthyroidism. The chain couples TRBV3-1 to TRBJ2-3, and TRBD2 matches 7 of the central bases. Sample: blood. The DNA reads TGTGCCAGCACCGCAAGCGGGAACGCGGATACGCAGTATTTT. It codes for CASTASGNADTQYF.